The 6 T cell receptor beta chains below all came from one sample that was sequenced in a study of blood T cell repertoires in COVID-19. Clones were read by immunoSEQ multiplex PCR, and TCRdb kept only the in-frame ones, dropping some. The sample shows around 300,000 clones, around 90% of them seen only once. The sequenced sample consisted of PBMCs or T cells enriched from blood (not recorded which). The receptors come from a woman younger than 35 with acute COVID-19.

The chain recombines TRBV3-1 (or the pseudogene TRBV3-2) with TRBJ1-4, with 8 positions matching TRBD1. CDR3 length: 16 residues. J lost 5 bases, V lost 4 bases, and 9 bases had no gene match. From germline, CDR1 is LGHDT and CDR2 YNNKEL (reference sequence). CDR3 nucleotides: TGTGCCAGCAGCCGAGGAAGACGACAGGGGAATGAAAAACTGTTTTTT. Encoded protein: CASSRGRRQGNEKLFF.

This clone was found once. The chain uses TRBV2 and TRBJ2-7; 12 bases map to TRBD2. J was trimmed by 6 bases and V by 7 bases; bases with no gene match: 7. Germline CDR1 SNHLY, CDR2 FYNNEI. This CDR3 contains 14 residues. In DNA, the CDR3 is TGTGCCAGCACCGGTAGGACTAGCGGGATCGAGCAGTACTTC. It yields the protein CASTGRTSGIEQYF. The full variable domain, with the rest looked up from reference TRBV2 and TRBJ2-7, is EPEVTQTPSHQVTQMGQEVILRCVPISNHLYFYWYRQILGQKVEFLVSFYNNEISEKSEIFDDQFSVERPDGSNFTLKIRSTKLEDSAMYFCASTGRTSGIEQYFGPGTRLTVT.

The V call is TRBV5-1, the J call TRBJ1-1, with D hard to call. CDR1 SGHRS and CDR2 YFSETQ come from the germline V gene. Trimming shortened V by 0 bases and J by 1 base, and 10 bases separated the two germline ends. This CDR3 region has 15 residues. CDR3 DNA sequence: TGCGCCAGCAGCTTGGGGGGAGGACCGAACACTGAAGCTTTCTTT. Translating gives CASSLGGGPNTEAFF.

The chain uses TRBV27 and TRBJ1-1, with D possibly TRBD1 on 6 matching bases. Deletions cut 1 base from V and 1 base from J, with 10 bases between. This CDR3 has 15 amino acids. CDR1 and CDR2 from the germline V gene are MNHEY and SMNVEV (reference sequence). The CDR3 spells CASSLYAGENTEAFF. For the CDR3, the DNA is TGTGCCAGCAGTTTATATGCAGGGGAGAACACTGAAGCTTTCTTT.

This chain joins TRBV19 and TRBJ2-7, with a tentative D call TRBD1 (6 bases). V dropped 2 bases and J dropped 3 bases, with 11 bases sitting between them. Germline V lookup: CDR1 LNHDA, CDR2 SQIVND (reference sequence). The CDR3 is 14 residues long. In DNA form, the CDR3 reads TGTGCCAGTAGTATACGGCGACAGGACTACGAGCAGTACTTC. This codes for CASSIRRQDYEQYF.

As concerns this clone: The junction shows a germline mismatch at one end, possibly a read error. The chain couples TRBV7-2 to TRBJ1-5; possibly TRBD1 for D (6 bases). The CDR3 loop spans 13 amino acids. In germline, CDR1 is SGHTA, CDR2 FQGNSA. As DNA, the CDR3 is TGTGCCAGCAGCTCCTTGGACAGTCAGTCCCAGCATTTT. Amino acids: CASSSLDSQSQHF.